This TCR beta chain was documented in a study of T cell responses to AZD1222 COVID-19 vaccine. General study points: The reported proportion of spike-specific TCRs targeting unmutated variant regions was nearly half. Clonal diversity was possibly underestimated, and the donors were mostly white British, with more females. Only after the peak T cell response were repertoires sampled.

Second-dose groups at about 4 or about 12 weeks were pooled. As for this clone: The antigen is unknown.

The CDR3 covers 13 residues. The germline CDR1 and CDR2 sequences are MNHEY and SMNVEV (reference sequence). The ends lost 4 bases at V and 6 bases at J; junction bases unmatched: 5. Some clones are missing from TCRdb's copy, which holds only in-frame ones; the method was immunoSEQ multiplex PCR. The sample records around 150,000 clones, around 93% being singletons. The sample in question was peripheral blood, obtained 28 days after the second AZD1222 dose. The genes are TRBV27 and TRBJ1-2; 7 positions agree with TRBD1. The TCR originated in an adult who received the AZD1222 COVID-19 vaccine. CDR3 in DNA: TGTGCCAGCAGTTACCGAGACAGGGATGGCTACACCTTC. Its translation is CASSYRDRDGYTF.